This record looks at one T cell receptor (beta chain) sequence and its context. Per germline, CDR1 SQVTM and CDR2 ANQGSEA. The CDR3 totals 15 residues. The trim removed 4 bases at V and 0 bases at J, leaving 6 bases unmatched. This entry is derived from a study of cytomegalovirus exposure and HLA in healthy donors. Use of 60 Vbeta and 13 Jbeta primers characterized the PCR. The method was immunoSEQ multiplex PCR; TCRdb's version includes in-frame clones alone and lacks a portion of them. The repertoire holds fewer than 150,000 clones, with approximately 61% as singletons. The V and J genes are TRBV29-1 and TRBJ2-1; 7 nucleotides match TRBD2. This receptor was taken from a human donor in good health. The sequencing input was PBMCs. The CDR3 sequence: CSVVGGPGSYNEQFF. The CDR3 nucleotides read TGCAGCGTTGTGGGAGGGCCAGGCTCCTACAATGAGCAGTTCTTC.